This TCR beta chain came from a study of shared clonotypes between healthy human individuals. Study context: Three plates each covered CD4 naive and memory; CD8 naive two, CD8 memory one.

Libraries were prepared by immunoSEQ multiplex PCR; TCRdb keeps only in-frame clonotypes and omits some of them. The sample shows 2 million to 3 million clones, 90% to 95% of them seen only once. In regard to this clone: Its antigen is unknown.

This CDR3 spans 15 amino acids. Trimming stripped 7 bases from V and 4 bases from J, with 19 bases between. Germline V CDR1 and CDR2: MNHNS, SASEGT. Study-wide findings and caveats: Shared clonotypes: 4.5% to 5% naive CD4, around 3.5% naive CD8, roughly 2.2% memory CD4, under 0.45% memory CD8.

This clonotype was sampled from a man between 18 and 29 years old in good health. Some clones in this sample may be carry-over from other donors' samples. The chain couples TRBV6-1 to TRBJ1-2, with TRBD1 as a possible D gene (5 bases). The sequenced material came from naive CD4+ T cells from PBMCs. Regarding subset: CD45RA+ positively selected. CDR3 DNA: TGTGCCAGCATTCCCCCTGGGGCAGTATTCTATGGCTACACCTTC. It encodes CASIPPGAVFYGYTF.